This T cell receptor beta chain was profiled in a study of TIL therapy for anti-PD-1-resistant metastatic lung cancer. Findings and limits, study-wide: Infused TIL clonotypes partially replaced the baseline blood repertoire, then decayed over months.

The immunoSEQ assay was v3. The repertoire was sequenced with immunoSEQ multiplex PCR; TCRdb's copy has only in-frame clones and lacks some. Of about 60,000 clones listed, roughly two thirds are singletons. The time point: pre-treatment sample, taken before nivolumab and TIL therapy. Stage 4 NSCLC adults joined between late 2017 and January 2020. Germline V gene sequence: CDR1 MNHEY, CDR2 SVGAGI. The CDR3 has 15 amino acids. V shed 2 bases and J 5 bases; nucleotides not matched to a gene: 6. Notes on this clone: Its antigen is still unknown.

This TCR derives from a person aged 25-79 years with non-small cell lung cancer. Sequences were derived from blood, sampled at baseline. The chain combines TRBV6-5 with TRBJ2-5; 9 nucleotides agree with TRBD1. In DNA form, the CDR3 reads TGTGCCAGCAGTTACGTCACAGGGGGCGCGGAGACCCAGTACTTC. Its protein is CASSYVTGGAETQYF.